This passage covers 6 T cell receptor beta chains from one sample sequenced in a study of blood T cell repertoires in COVID-19. Clones were read by immunoSEQ multiplex PCR, and TCRdb kept only the in-frame ones, dropping some. The repertoire holds about 89,000 clones, more than 60% seen once, with roughly 53% in the top ten. Specimen: peripheral blood. These TCRs come from a human donor in a cohort sampled during active COVID-19.

The genes are TRBV19 and TRBJ2-7; D possibly corresponds to TRBD2 (5 bases). From germline, CDR1 is LNHDA and CDR2 SQIVND (reference sequence). V was shortened by 3 bases and J by 2 bases, with 8 bases between the two germline ends. This CDR3 region has 13 residues. The CDR3 sequence: CASSIGRAYEQYF. As DNA, the CDR3 is TGTGCCAGTAGTATCGGGCGGGCCTACGAGCAGTACTTC.

The chain employs TRBV28 and TRBJ1-2; TRBD1 matches at 7 bases. V was pared by 11 bases and J by 4 bases, with 10 bases of the junction left unmatched. This CDR3 is built from 13 residues. CDR1 is MDHEN and CDR2 is SYDVKM in the germline V gene. The CDR3 DNA is TGTGCCGGACGGGACAGAAGGGGCTATGGCTACACCTTC. Translation gives CAGRDRRGYGYTF.

This clone occurred once. The chain recombines TRBV11-2 with TRBJ2-1; no firm D call. The CDR3 totals 15 residues. V lost 4 bases, J lost 2 bases, and 12 bases lay in between. In germline, CDR1 is SGHAT, CDR2 FQNNGV. DNA for the CDR3: TGTGCCAGCAGCTCCCTGCGCGGCCCCTACAATGAGCAGTTCTTC. This codes for CASSSLRGPYNEQFF.

This clone was counted only a few times. This chain uses TRBV6-5 with TRBJ2-7; 7 bases line up with TRBD1. Germline assignment: CDR1 MNHEY and CDR2 SVGAGI. This CDR3 region has 14 residues. With 0 bases clipped from V and 4 bases from J, the junction kept 3 bases outside the gene matches. CDR3 nucleotides: TGTGCCAGCAGTTACTCGGGACAGAGTTACGAGCAGTACTTC. It encodes CASSYSGQSYEQYF.

This clone was recorded at least ten times. V is TRBV27 and J is TRBJ1-1; D remains unclear. V was shortened by 1 base and J by 7 bases, with 10 bases between the two germline ends. The CDR3 spans 13 residues. Germline values: CDR1 MNHEY, CDR2 SMNVEV (reference sequence). The CDR3 protein is CASSLLQPFEAFF. CDR3 sequence (DNA): TGTGCCAGCAGTTTATTACAACCTTTTGAAGCTTTCTTT.

The chain uses TRBV7-8 and TRBJ2-2; a weak D match, TRBD2 (6 bases). V lost 2 bases and J 3 bases, leaving 16 bases between the germline ends. CDR1 is SGHVS and CDR2 is FQNEAQ in the germline V gene. The CDR3 has 17 residues. The CDR3 DNA reads TGTGCCAGCAGCTTAAGAGGGCTTAGGGACTACACCGGGGAGCTGTTTTTT. Residues: CASSLRGLRDYTGELFF.